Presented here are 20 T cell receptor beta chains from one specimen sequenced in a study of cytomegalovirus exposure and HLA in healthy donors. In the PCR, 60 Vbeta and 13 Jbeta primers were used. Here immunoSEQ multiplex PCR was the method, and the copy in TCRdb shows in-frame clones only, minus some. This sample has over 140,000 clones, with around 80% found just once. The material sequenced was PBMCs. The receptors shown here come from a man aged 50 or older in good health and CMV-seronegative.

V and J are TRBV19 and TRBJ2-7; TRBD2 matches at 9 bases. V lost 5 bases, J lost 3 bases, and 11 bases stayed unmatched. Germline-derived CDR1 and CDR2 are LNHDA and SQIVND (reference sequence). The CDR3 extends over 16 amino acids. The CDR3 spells CASSPGLARILYEQYF. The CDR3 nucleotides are TGTGCCAGTAGTCCTGGACTAGCGAGAATACTCTACGAGCAGTACTTC.

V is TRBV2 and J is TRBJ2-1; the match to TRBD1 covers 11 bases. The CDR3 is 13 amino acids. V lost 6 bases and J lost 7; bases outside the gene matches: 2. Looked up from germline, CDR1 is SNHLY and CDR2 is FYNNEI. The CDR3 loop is CASRGTGGNEQFF. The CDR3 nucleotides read TGTGCCAGCAGAGGGACAGGGGGGAATGAGCAGTTCTTC.

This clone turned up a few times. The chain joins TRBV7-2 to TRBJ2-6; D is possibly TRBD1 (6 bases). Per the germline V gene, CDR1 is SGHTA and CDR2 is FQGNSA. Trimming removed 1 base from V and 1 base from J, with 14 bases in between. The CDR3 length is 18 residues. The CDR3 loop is CASSLDWGRRSGANVLTF. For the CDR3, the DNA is TGTGCCAGCAGCTTAGACTGGGGGCGCAGGTCTGGGGCCAACGTCCTGACTTTC.

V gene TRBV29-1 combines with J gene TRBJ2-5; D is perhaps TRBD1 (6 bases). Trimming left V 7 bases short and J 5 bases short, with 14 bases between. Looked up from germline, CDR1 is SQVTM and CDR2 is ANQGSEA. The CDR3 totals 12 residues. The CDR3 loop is CSGGGAEETQYF. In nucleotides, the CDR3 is TGCAGCGGTGGGGGCGCCGAGGAGACCCAGTACTTC.

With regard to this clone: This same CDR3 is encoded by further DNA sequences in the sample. In nucleotides, the CDR3 is TGTGCCAGCAGCTTCCAGGGGGTAAATCAGCCCCAGCATTTT. This codes for CASSFQGVNQPQHF. This chain links TRBV5-6 with TRBJ1-5; 7 bases fit TRBD1. Germline CDR1 and CDR2: SGHDT and YYEEEE. CDR3 size: 14 residues. Losses at the gene ends were 2 bases for V and 4 bases for J; bases not matched to a gene: 3. The complete variable domain, with remaining parts taken from reference TRBV5-6 and TRBJ1-5, reads DAGVTQSPTHLIKTRGQQVTLRCSPKSGHDTVSWYQQALGQGPQFIFQYYEEEERQRGNFPDRFSGHQFPNYSSELNVNALLLGDSALYLCASSFQGVNQPQHFGDGTRLSIL.

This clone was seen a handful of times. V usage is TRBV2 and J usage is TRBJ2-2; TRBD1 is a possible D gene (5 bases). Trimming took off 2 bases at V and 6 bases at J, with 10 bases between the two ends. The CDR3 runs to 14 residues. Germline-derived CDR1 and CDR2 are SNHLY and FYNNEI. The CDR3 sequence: CASSEQGTAGELFF. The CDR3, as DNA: TGTGCCAGCAGTGAACAGGGTACCGCCGGGGAGCTGTTTTTT.

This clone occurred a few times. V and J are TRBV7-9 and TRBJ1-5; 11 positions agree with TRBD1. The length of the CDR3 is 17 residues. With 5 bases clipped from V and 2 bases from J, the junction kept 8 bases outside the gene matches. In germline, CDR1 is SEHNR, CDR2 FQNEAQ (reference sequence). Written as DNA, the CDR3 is TGTGCCAGCAGCAAGGACAGGGGGCGCGGCGGCAATCAGCCCCAGCATTTT. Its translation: CASSKDRGRGGNQPQHF.

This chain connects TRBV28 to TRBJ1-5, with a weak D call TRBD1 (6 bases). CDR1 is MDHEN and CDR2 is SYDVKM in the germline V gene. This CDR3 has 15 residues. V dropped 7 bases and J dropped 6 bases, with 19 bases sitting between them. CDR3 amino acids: CASKRQASVVQPQHF. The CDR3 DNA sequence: TGTGCCAGCAAGAGACAGGCTTCAGTGGTTCAGCCCCAGCATTTT. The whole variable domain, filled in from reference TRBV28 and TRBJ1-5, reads DVKVTQSSRYLVKRTGEKVFLECVQDMDHENMFWYRQDPGLGLRLIYFSYDVKMKEKGDIPEGYSVSREKKERFSLILESASTNQTSMYLCASKRQASVVQPQHFGDGTRLSIL.

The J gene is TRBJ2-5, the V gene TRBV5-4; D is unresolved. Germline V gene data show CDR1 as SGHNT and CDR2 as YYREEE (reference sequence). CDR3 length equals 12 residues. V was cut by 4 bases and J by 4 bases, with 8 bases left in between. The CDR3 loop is CASSSQVETQYF. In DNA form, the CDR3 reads TGTGCCAGCAGCAGTCAGGTAGAGACCCAGTACTTC.

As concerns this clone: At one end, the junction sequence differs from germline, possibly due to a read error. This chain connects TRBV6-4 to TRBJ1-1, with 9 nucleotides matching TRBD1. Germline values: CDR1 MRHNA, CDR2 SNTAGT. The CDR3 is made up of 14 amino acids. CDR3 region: CASRRTGDNTEASF. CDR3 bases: TGTGCCAGCAGGAGGACAGGGGATAACACTGAAGCTTCCTTT.

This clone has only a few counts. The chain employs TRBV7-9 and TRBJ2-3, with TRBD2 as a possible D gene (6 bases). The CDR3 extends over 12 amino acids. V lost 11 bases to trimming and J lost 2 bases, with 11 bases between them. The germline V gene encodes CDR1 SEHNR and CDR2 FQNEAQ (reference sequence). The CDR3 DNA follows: TGTGCCGATAGCGGTGTCACAGATACGCAGTATTTT. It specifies CADSGVTDTQYF.

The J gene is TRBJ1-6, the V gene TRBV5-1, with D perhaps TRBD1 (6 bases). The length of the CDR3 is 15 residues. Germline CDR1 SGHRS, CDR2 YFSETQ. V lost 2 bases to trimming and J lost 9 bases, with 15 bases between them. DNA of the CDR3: TGCGCCAGCAGCTTCGGCAGGGGTACGGGTTCACCCCTCCACTTT. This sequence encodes CASSFGRGTGSPLHF.

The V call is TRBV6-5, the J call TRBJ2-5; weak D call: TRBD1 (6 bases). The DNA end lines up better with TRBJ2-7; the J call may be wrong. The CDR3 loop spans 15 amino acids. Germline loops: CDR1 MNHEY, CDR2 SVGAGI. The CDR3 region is CASSRRLGARYEQYF. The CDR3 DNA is TGTGCCAGCAGTCGACGACTGGGGGCGCGCTACGAGCAGTACTTC.

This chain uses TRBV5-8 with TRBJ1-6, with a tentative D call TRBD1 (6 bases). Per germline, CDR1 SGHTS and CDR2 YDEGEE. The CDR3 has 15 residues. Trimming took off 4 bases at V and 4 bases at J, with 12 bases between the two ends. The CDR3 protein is CASSSGQTYNSPLHF. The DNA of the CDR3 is TGTGCCAGCAGCAGCGGACAGACATATAATTCACCCCTCCACTTT.

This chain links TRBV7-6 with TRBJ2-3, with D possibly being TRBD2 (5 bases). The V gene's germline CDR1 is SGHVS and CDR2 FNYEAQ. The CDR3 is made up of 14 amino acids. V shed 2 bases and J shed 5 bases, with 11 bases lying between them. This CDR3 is CASSLNAGLDTQYF. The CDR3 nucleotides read TGTGCCAGCAGCTTAAATGCGGGCCTAGATACGCAGTATTTT.

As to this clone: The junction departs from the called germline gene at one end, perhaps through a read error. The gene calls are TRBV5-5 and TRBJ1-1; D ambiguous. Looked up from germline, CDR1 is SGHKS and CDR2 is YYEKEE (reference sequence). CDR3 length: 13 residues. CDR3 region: CTCSDPRSTEAFF. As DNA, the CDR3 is TGCACCTGCTCCGACCCCCGGAGCACTGAAGCTTTCTTT.

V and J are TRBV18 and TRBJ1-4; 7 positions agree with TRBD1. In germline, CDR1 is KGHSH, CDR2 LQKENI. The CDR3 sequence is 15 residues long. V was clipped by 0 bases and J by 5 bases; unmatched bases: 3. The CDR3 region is CASSPPGGQNEKLFF. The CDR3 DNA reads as TGTGCCAGCTCACCACCGGGGGGACAGAATGAAAAACTGTTTTTT.

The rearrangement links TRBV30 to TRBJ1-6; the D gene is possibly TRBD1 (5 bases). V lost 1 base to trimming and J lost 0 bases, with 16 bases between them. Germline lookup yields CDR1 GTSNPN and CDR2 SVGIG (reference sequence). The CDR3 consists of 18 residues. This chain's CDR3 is CAWSGREGSHSYNSPLHF. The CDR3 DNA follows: TGTGCCTGGAGTGGCAGGGAAGGTTCGCACTCCTATAATTCACCCCTCCACTTT.

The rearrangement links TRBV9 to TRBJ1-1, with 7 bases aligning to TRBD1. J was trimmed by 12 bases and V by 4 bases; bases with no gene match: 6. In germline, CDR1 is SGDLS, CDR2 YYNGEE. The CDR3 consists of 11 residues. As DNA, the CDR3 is TGTGCCAGCAGCTTGGAGGGACAGCCTTTCTTT. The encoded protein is CASSLEGQPFF.

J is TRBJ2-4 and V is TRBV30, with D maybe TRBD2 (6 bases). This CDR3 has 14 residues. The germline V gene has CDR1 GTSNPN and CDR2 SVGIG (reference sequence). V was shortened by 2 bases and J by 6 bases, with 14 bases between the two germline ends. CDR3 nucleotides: TGTGCCTGGAGTCGCGGGACTGGCGGAAACATTCAGTACTTC. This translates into CAWSRGTGGNIQYF.